These 14 T cell receptor beta chains originate from one sample sequenced in a study of T cells in Graves' hyperthyroidism and ophthalmopathy. The CDR3 regions of TCR beta were amplified from RNA transcripts. An initial round of RT-PCR targeting the TCR CDR3 relied on the HTBI primer set. Via MiXCR, TCRdb re-called the multiplex PCR reads, giving one row per CDR3 protein. The data contain some 600,000 distinct CDR3 sequences, 14% of them singletons. The sample taken for sequencing was blood. All receptors derive from a woman aged 30 to 39 with Graves' hyperthyroidism that later progressed to Graves' ophthalmopathy.

This clonotype was observed many times. The CDR3 DNA follows: TGTGCCAGCAGTTTAGTTGTGGACACCATATATTTT. Translating it yields CASSLVVDTIYF. The V and J genes are TRBV12-3 or TRBV12-4 and TRBJ1-3, with no clear D. This CDR3 is built from 12 residues. Trimming pared 1 base from V and 8 bases from J, leaving 6 bases between.

The rearrangement uses TRBV19 and TRBJ1-5, with D perhaps TRBD1 (6 bases). This CDR3 contains 14 residues. V shed 7 bases and J shed 4 bases, with 14 bases lying between them. The germline V gene has CDR1 LNHDA and CDR2 SQIVND (reference sequence). The CDR3 nucleotides are TGTGCCAGTACCGTTCAGGGGACTAATCAGCCCCAGCATTTT. This encodes CASTVQGTNQPQHF. Looking up the rest from reference TRBV19 and TRBJ1-5 gives the full variable domain: DGGITQSPKYLFRKEGQNVTLSCEQNLNHDAMYWYRQDPGQGLRLIYYSQIVNDFQKGDIAEGYSVSREKKESFPLTVTSAQKNPTAFYLCASTVQGTNQPQHFGDGTRLSIL.

This clonotype was counted a few times. This CDR3 reads CASSSNLRERRFF. CDR3 coding DNA: TGTGCCAGCAGTTCAAACCTCCGGGAAAGGAGGTTTTTT. J is TRBJ1-4 and V is TRBV6-1, with unresolved D. CDR1 and CDR2 from the germline V gene are MNHNS and SASEGT. This CDR3 is built from 13 residues. V lost 5 bases, J lost 16 bases, and 20 bases lay in between.

This clonotype was counted ten times or more. The chain carries TRBV25-1 and TRBJ2-3; 7 bases agree with TRBD1. The germline CDR1 and CDR2 sequences are MGHDK and SYGVNS. Unmatched junction bases numbered 10, after V lost 2 bases and J lost 2 bases. CDR3 length equals 17 residues. CDR3: CASSEPTTGLSTDTQYF. In nucleotides, the CDR3 is TGTGCCAGCAGTGAACCCACGACAGGGTTATCCACAGATACGCAGTATTTT.

The sample holds many counts of this clonotype. This chain uses TRBV18 with TRBJ1-5; TRBD1 matches 9 bases. The CDR3 sequence is 16 residues long. CDR1 KGHSH and CDR2 LQKENI come from the germline V gene. With 6 bases clipped from V and 0 bases from J, the junction kept 6 bases outside the gene matches. Written as DNA, the CDR3 is TGTGCCAGCTCCCCGGGGACAGGGATTAGCAATCAGCCCCAGCATTTT. Amino acid sequence: CASSPGTGISNQPQHF.

This clonotype was observed at least ten times. This chain joins TRBV6-1 and TRBJ1-2; D not resolved. The length of the CDR3 is 12 residues. Per the germline V gene, CDR1 is MNHNS and CDR2 is SASEGT. The germline V and J ends were trimmed by 8 bases and 7 bases, with 14 bases remaining between them. The CDR3 loop is CASGRTTSGYTF. In nucleotides, the CDR3 is TGTGCCAGCGGTCGGACTACCTCTGGCTACACCTTC.

The chain uses TRBV25-1 and TRBJ2-7, with D possibly matching TRBD2 (6 bases). Germline V gene sequence: CDR1 MGHDK, CDR2 SYGVNS. Trimming shortened V by 3 bases and J by 4 bases, and 10 bases separated the two germline ends. The CDR3 sequence is 13 residues long. CDR3 sequence: CASSDGGRYEQYF. The CDR3 DNA reads as TGTGCCAGCAGTGATGGGGGGAGATACGAGCAGTACTTC.

The chain is built from TRBV18 and TRBJ2-1; 7 nucleotides line up with TRBD1. Trimming cost V 4 bases and J 1 base; bases outside gene matches: 4. CDR3 size: 15 residues. Per germline, CDR1 KGHSH and CDR2 LQKENI. Here the CDR3 reads CASSLGQASYNEQFF. The DNA of the CDR3 is TGTGCCAGCTCACTCGGACAGGCTTCCTACAATGAGCAGTTCTTC.

The V and J genes are TRBV10-3 and TRBJ2-7; 8 nucleotides agree with TRBD1. Germline V CDR1 and CDR2: ENHRY, SYGVKD. This CDR3 is built from 16 residues. The ends lost 7 bases at V and 1 base at J; junction bases unmatched: 12. CDR3 residues: CAIKVGQGLNSYEQYF. Written as DNA, the CDR3 is TGTGCCATCAAAGTCGGACAGGGCCTAAATTCCTACGAGCAGTACTTC.

The J gene is TRBJ2-1, the V gene TRBV7-2; 8 nucleotides align to TRBD1. The CDR3 has 12 amino acids. CDR1 and CDR2 from the germline V gene are SGHTA and FQGNSA. V was clipped by 5 bases and J by 15 bases; unmatched bases: 9. The CDR3 DNA reads TGTGCCAGCAGCGCTCCAGGGGGCAATGCGTTCTTC. Its translation is CASSAPGGNAFF.

At least ten counts were recorded for this clonotype. V and J are TRBV5-1 and TRBJ2-1, with 8 bases identical to TRBD2. Germline trimming cut 4 bases from V and 3 bases from J; bases unmatched to any gene: 9. The CDR3 covers 16 residues. Germline CDR1 is SGHRS and CDR2 is YFSETQ. The CDR3 region has the DNA TGCGCCAGCAGCCCCGGGGGGGGCGACTTCTACAATGAGCAGTTCTTC. This gives the protein CASSPGGGDFYNEQFF.

This clonotype came up many times. V usage is TRBV27 and J usage is TRBJ2-1; D gene unclear. Trimming pared 3 bases from V and 9 bases from J, leaving 21 bases between. The length of the CDR3 is 16 residues. Per the germline V gene, CDR1 is MNHEY and CDR2 is SMNVEV (reference sequence). Written as DNA, the CDR3 is TGTGCCAGCAGTTTTGAATCGGGTGGCCCGTACGGTGAGCAGTTCTTC. It is translated as CASSFESGGPYGEQFF.

This rearrangement joins TRBV12-3 or TRBV12-4 to TRBJ1-5, with D possibly being TRBD1 (5 bases). Between the trimmed V and J ends, which lost 3 bases and 7 bases, there was a span of 13 bases. The CDR3 is 14 amino acids. The CDR3 loop reads CASSFGRGRQPQHF. The DNA for the CDR3 is TGTGCCAGCAGTTTTGGGAGGGGCAGGCAGCCCCAGCATTTT.

This clonotype came up many times. The gene calls are TRBV9 and TRBJ2-3, with TRBD2 matching 7 bases. CDR3 length equals 16 residues. V trimming: 3 bases; J trimming: 4 bases; junction bases outside the gene matches: 11. Germline V CDR1 and CDR2: SGDLS, YYNGEE. The CDR3 is CASSGDGGSLADTQYF. The CDR3 nucleotides are TGTGCCAGCAGCGGGGATGGCGGGAGCTTGGCAGATACGCAGTATTTT.